A selection of T cell receptor beta chains follows, all from one sample in a study of OX40 agonist ivuxolimab in advanced cancers. Profiled with immunoSEQ multiplex PCR; TCRdb holds only in-frame clones, not every one. The data hold about 76,000 clones, with around 89% observed a single time. The sequenced sample was CD4+ or CD8+ T cells sorted from blood, obtained in a trial of the OX40 agonist ivuxolimab. The receptors were sampled from an adult with an advanced solid tumor such as melanoma, head and neck, liver or kidney cancer. Both conserved end residues are part of each CDR3. D genes are given only for firm matches. Clone size, where shown, is once, few, many, or a class for clones that have expanded.

D gene	clone size	V gene	J gene	CDR3 length	CDR3 protein	CDR3 DNA
TRBD1	-	TRBV11-3	TRBJ2-1	15	CASSRSGTGVDEQFF	TGTGCCAGCAGCAGGTCCGGGACAGGGGTGGATGAGCAGTTCTTC
TRBD1	-	TRBV15	TRBJ1-2	15	CATSSRDRLNYGYTF	TGTGCCACCAGCAGTCGGGACAGACTGAACTATGGCTACACCTTC
TRBD1	-	TRBV6-6	TRBJ1-2	14	CASSYADRVYGYTF	TGTGCCAGCAGTTACGCGGACAGGGTCTATGGCTACACCTTC
-	-	TRBV7-9	TRBJ1-6	16	CASSLAIVGAGSPLHF	TGTGCCAGCAGCTTAGCGATAGTGGGGGCCGGTTCACCCCTCCACTTT
-	-	TRBV11-2	TRBJ2-3	17	CASSLVLGSGYTDTQYF	TGTGCCAGCAGCTTAGTCCTGGGATCGGGTTACACAGATACGCAGTATTTT
-	-	TRBV6-1	TRBJ1-3	12	CASQDPRDTIYF	TGTGCCTCACAGGACCCGCGTGACACCATATATTTT
-	once	TRBV4-1	TRBJ2-5	15	CASSQDPGRRMAQYF	TGCGCCAGCAGCCAAGATCCGGGTCGCCGGATGGCCCAGTACTTC
-	-	TRBV2	TRBJ2-2	12	CASRENTGELFF	TGTGCCAGCCGGGAGAACACCGGGGAGCTGTTTTTT
-	-	TRBV30	TRBJ2-7	13	CAWSALQRMEQYF	TGTGCCTGGAGTGCATTACAGCGGATGGAGCAGTACTTC
-	-	TRBV10-3	TRBJ2-7	13	CAISPRTDHEQYF	TGTGCCATCAGCCCCAGGACAGATCACGAGCAGTACTTC
-	few	TRBV2	TRBJ1-3	14	CAGGQTLSGNTIYF	TGTGCCGGTGGACAGACTCTCTCTGGAAACACCATATATTTT
TRBD1	once	TRBV9	TRBJ1-1	15	CASSTPVGGSTEAFF	TGTGCCAGCAGTACTCCGGTAGGGGGCAGCACTGAAGCTTTCTTT
-	-	TRBV19	TRBJ2-7	14	CASSPQAQAYEQYF	TGTGCCAGTAGCCCCCAGGCGCAAGCCTACGAGCAGTACTTC
TRBD2	few	TRBV5-1	TRBJ2-5	16	CASNPLAGGPQETQYF	TGCGCCAGCAACCCCCTAGCGGGAGGGCCGCAAGAGACCCAGTACTTC
TRBD1	-	TRBV7-3	TRBJ2-1	17	CASSLLVMSGQGAEQFF	TGTGCCAGCAGCTTATTGGTAATGTCCGGACAGGGGGCCGAGCAGTTCTTC
-	few	TRBV27	TRBJ2-7	15	CASRVRPDLYYEQYF	TGTGCCAGCAGGGTGAGACCAGACCTCTACTACGAGCAGTACTTC
-	-	TRBV19	TRBJ2-1	14	CASSPLRGGDEQFF	TGTGCCAGTAGCCCCCTCAGGGGGGGCGATGAGCAGTTCTTC
-	-	TRBV9	TRBJ1-1	13	CASSGLRDPEAFF	TGTGCCAGCAGCGGACTAAGGGATCCTGAAGCTTTCTTT
-	-	TRBV4-1	TRBJ1-4	14	CASRPPGTLGELFF	TGCGCCAGCAGGCCCCCCGGGACTTTAGGAGAACTGTTTTTT
TRBD2	-	TRBV27	TRBJ2-3	18	CASSSLRLAGVSTDTQYF	TGTGCCAGCAGTTCACTTCGACTAGCGGGAGTGAGCACAGATACGCAGTATTTT
TRBD1	once	TRBV5-4	TRBJ1-1	14	CASSRGGANTEAFF	TGTGCCAGCAGTCGAGGGGGCGCGAACACTGAAGCTTTCTTT
TRBD1	-	TRBV5-1	TRBJ1-6	15	CASSLGGQGNSPLHF	TGCGCCAGCAGCTTGGGGGGACAGGGGAATTCACCCCTCCACTTT
-	-	TRBV5-1	TRBJ2-6	16	CASSSGAASGANVLTF	TGCGCCAGCAGCTCTGGGGCGGCCTCTGGGGCCAACGTCCTGACTTTC
-	-	TRBV7-3	TRBJ2-2	12	CASSPPSGELFF	TGTGCCAGCAGCCCCCCCTCCGGGGAGCTGTTTTTT
TRBD2	once	TRBV7-8	TRBJ2-1	15	CASSLAPAGTNEQFF	TGTGCCAGCAGCTTAGCGCCAGCGGGAACCAATGAGCAGTTCTTC
TRBD1	-	TRBV5-1	TRBJ2-7	15	CASSSEGQGLGEQYF	TGCGCCAGCAGCTCAGAGGGACAGGGTTTGGGCGAGCAGTACTTC
TRBD1	-	TRBV5-1	TRBJ2-1	15	CASSSRDRGANEQFF	TGCGCCAGCAGCTCCCGGGACAGGGGTGCAAATGAGCAGTTCTTC
-	-	TRBV19	TRBJ1-1	9	CATTPEAFF	TGTGCCACGACCCCTGAAGCTTTCTTT
TRBD2	-	TRBV11-3	TRBJ2-5	18	CASSLGAFSGRSVETQYF	TGTGCCAGCAGCTTAGGAGCTTTTAGCGGGAGGTCGGTGGAGACCCAGTACTTC
TRBD2	-	TRBV5-5	TRBJ2-4	16	CASSLAGLAGFNIQYF	TGTGCCAGCAGCTTGGCGGGACTAGCGGGATTTAACATTCAGTACTTC
TRBD1	-	TRBV6-1	TRBJ1-2	13	CASTGGQGAGYTF	TGTGCCAGCACGGGGGGACAGGGGGCCGGCTACACCTTC
-	-	TRBV5-1	TRBJ2-2	11	CASSFGRELFF	TGCGCCAGCAGCTTCGGCCGGGAGCTGTTTTTT
-	-	TRBV18	TRBJ2-1	15	CASSPPSGLKNEQFF	TGTGCCAGCTCACCACCCTCGGGATTGAAGAATGAGCAGTTCTTC
TRBD1	once	TRBV28	TRBJ2-6	17	CASSSRQGARGANVLTF	TGTGCCAGCAGTTCTAGGCAGGGGGCGCGCGGGGCCAACGTCCTGACTTTC
-	-	TRBV5-1	TRBJ2-7	14	CASSLATSSYEQYF	TGCGCCAGCAGCTTGGCTACTAGCTCCTACGAGCAGTACTTC
-	-	TRBV7-9	TRBJ1-3	16	CASSPRDGNSGNTIYF	TGTGCCAGCAGCCCCCGGGACGGAAACTCTGGAAACACCATATATTTT
-	-	TRBV28	TRBJ2-2	14	CASTVSGRTGELFF	TGTGCCAGCACCGTTTCGGGGAGGACCGGGGAGCTGTTTTTT
-	-	TRBV5-1	TRBJ2-7	11	CASSSNSEQYF	TGCGCCAGCAGCTCAAACTCCGAGCAGTACTTC
-	-	TRBV28	TRBJ1-2	11	CASSFRDGYTF	TGTGCCAGCAGTTTCAGGGATGGCTACACCTTC
TRBD2	once	TRBV5-5	TRBJ2-3	16	CASSFALAGLVDTQYF	TGTGCCAGCAGCTTCGCGCTAGCGGGATTAGTAGATACGCAGTATTTT
-	-	TRBV2	TRBJ2-1	13	CASSLGSYNEQFF	TGTGCCAGCAGTTTGGGCTCCTACAATGAGCAGTTCTTC
-	-	TRBV5-1	TRBJ1-3	13	CASSLQSGNTIYF	TGCGCCAGCAGCTTACAGTCTGGAAACACCATATATTTT
-	-	TRBV7-3	TRBJ2-3	14	CASSLRVSTDTQYF	TGTGCCAGCAGCTTAAGGGTTAGCACAGATACGCAGTATTTT
-	-	TRBV6-1	TRBJ1-4	14	CASRPGAGQEKLFF	TGTGCCAGCAGACCTGGAGCGGGGCAGGAAAAACTGTTTTTT
TRBD2	-	TRBV19	TRBJ2-1	13	CASSLAGGYEQFF	TGTGCCAGTAGTTTAGCGGGAGGCTATGAGCAGTTCTTC
-	-	TRBV25-1	TRBJ2-7	11	CASSERNEQYF	TGTGCCAGCAGTGAACGGAATGAGCAGTACTTC